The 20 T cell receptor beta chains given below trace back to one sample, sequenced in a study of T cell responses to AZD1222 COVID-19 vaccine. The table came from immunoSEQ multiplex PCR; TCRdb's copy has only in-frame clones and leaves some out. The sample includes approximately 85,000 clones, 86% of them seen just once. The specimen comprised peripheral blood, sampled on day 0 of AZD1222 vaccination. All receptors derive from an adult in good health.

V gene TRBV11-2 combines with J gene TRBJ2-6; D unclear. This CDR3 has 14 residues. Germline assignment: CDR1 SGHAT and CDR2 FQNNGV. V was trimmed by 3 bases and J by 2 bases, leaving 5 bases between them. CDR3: CASSFQAGANVLTF. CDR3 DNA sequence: TGTGCCAGCAGCTTCCAGGCTGGGGCCAACGTCCTGACTTTC.

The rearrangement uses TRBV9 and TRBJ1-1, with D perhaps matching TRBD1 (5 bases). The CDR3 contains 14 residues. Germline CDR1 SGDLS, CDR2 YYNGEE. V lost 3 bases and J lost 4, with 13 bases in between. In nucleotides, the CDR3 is TGTGCCAGCAGCGGCAGTGGGGCCAGCACTGAAGCTTTCTTT. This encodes CASSGSGASTEAFF.

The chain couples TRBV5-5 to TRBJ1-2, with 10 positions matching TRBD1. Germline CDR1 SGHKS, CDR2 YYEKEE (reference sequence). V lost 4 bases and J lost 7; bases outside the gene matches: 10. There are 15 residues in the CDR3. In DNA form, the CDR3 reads TGTGCCAGCAGCCTTGATGTCGGGACAGGGGCTGGCTACACCTTC. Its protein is CASSLDVGTGAGYTF.

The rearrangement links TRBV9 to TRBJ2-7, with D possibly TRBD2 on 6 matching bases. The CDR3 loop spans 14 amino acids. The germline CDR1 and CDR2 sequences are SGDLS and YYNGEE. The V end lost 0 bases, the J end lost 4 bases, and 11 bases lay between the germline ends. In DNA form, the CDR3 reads TGTGCCAGCAGCGTAGGACTAGTCAGTTACGAGCAGTACTTC. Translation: CASSVGLVSYEQYF. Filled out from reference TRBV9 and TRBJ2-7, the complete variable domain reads DSGVTQTPKHLITATGQRVTLRCSPRSGDLSVYWYQQSLDQGLQFLIQYYNGEERAKGNILERFSAQQFPDLHSELNLSSLELGDSALYFCASSVGLVSYEQYFGPGTRLTVT.

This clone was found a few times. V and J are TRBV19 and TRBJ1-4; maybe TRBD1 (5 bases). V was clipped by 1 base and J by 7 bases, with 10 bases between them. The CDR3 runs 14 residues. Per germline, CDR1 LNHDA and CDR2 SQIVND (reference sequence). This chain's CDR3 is CASSIAGTSEKLFF. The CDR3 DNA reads TGTGCCAGTAGTATAGCCGGGACGAGTGAAAAACTGTTTTTT.

The CDR3 sequence: CAWSVLEGINEKLFF. DNA of the CDR3: TGTGCCTGGAGTGTACTCGAGGGGATAAATGAAAAACTGTTTTTT. The V and J genes are TRBV30 and TRBJ1-4, with D tentatively TRBD1 (5 bases). The germline V gene has CDR1 GTSNPN and CDR2 SVGIG (reference sequence). CDR3 size: 15 residues. V shed 0 bases and J shed 5 bases, with 13 bases lying between them.

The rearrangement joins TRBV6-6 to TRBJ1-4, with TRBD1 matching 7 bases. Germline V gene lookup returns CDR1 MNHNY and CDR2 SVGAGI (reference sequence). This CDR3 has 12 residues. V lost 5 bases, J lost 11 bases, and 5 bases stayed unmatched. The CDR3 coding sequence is TGTGCCAGCAGTAATGACAGGGAGAAACTGTTTTTT. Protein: CASSNDREKLFF.

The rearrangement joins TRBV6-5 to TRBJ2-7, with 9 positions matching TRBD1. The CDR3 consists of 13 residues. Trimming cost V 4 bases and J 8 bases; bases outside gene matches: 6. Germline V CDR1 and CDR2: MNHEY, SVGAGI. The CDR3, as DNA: TGTGCCAGCAGTTCTGGGACAGGGAAAAAGCAGTACTTC. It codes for CASSSGTGKKQYF.

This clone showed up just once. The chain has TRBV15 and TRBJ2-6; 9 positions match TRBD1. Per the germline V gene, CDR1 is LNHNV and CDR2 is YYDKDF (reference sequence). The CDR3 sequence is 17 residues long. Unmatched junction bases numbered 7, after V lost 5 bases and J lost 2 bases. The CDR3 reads CATSPRDRVAGANVLTF. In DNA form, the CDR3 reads TGTGCCACCAGCCCCAGGGACAGGGTTGCTGGGGCCAACGTCCTGACTTTC.

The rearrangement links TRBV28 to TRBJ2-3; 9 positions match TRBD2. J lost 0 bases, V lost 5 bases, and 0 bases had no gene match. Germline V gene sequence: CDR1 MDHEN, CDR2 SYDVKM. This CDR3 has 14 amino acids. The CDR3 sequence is CASSLAGSTDTQYF. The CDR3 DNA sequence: TGTGCCAGCAGTCTAGCGGGGAGCACAGATACGCAGTATTTT.

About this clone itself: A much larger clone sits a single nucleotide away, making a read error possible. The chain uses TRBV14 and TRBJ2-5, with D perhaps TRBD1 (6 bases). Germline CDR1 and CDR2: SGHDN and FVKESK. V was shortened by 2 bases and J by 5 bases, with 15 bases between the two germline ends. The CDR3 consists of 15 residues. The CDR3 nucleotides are TGTGCCAGCAGCCAATCGGAACAGGGATGGGAGACCCAGTACTTC. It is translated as CASSQSEQGWETQYF.

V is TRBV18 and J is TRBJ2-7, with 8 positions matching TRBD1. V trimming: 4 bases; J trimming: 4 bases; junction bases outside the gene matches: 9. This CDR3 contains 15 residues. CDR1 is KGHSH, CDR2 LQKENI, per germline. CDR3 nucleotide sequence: TGTGCCAGCTCACGAGCCGGGACAGGACTTTACGAGCAGTACTTC. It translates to CASSRAGTGLYEQYF. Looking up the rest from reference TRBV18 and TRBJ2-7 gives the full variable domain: NAGVMQNPRHLVRRRGQEARLRCSPMKGHSHVYWYRQLPEEGLKFMVYLQKENIIDESGMPKERFSAEFPKEGPSILRIQQVVRGDSAAYFCASSRAGTGLYEQYFGPGTRLTVT.

This chain's CDR3 is CASSLGRTGSYNEQFF. The CDR3, as DNA: TGTGCCAGCAGCTTAGGCAGGACCGGCTCCTACAATGAGCAGTTCTTC. V usage is TRBV7-2 and J usage is TRBJ2-1; D remains unclear. Trimming removed 1 base at V and 0 bases at J, with 10 bases between. The CDR3 consists of 16 residues. CDR1 and CDR2 from the germline V gene are SGHTA and FQGNSA.

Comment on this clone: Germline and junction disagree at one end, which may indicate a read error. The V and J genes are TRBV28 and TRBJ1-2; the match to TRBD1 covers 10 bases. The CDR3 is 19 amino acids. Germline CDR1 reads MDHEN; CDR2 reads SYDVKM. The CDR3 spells CAGSLYAVNGRQGAYGYTF. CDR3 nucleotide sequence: TGTGCCGGCAGTTTATATGCGGTAAATGGCCGACAGGGGGCCTATGGCTACACCTTC.

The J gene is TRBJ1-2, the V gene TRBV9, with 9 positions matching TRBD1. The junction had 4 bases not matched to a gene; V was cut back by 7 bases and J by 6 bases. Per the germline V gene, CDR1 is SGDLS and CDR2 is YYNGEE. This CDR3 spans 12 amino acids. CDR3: CASYRGRDGYTF. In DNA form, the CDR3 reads TGTGCCAGCTACAGGGGGCGGGATGGCTACACCTTC.

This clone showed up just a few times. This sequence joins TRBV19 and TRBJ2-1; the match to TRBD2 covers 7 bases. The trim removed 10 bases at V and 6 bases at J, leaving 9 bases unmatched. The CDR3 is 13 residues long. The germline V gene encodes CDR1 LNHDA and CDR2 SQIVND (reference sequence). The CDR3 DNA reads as TGTGCCACTGGGAGGGCCCACAGCAATGAGCAGTTCTTC. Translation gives CATGRAHSNEQFF.

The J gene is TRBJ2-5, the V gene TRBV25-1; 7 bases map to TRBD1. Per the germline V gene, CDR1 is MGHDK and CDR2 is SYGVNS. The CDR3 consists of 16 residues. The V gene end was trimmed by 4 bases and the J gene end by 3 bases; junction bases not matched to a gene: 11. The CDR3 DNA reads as TGTGCCAGCAGTGGGGCCCCCGGGACAGAGAAAGAGACCCAGTACTTC. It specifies CASSGAPGTEKETQYF.

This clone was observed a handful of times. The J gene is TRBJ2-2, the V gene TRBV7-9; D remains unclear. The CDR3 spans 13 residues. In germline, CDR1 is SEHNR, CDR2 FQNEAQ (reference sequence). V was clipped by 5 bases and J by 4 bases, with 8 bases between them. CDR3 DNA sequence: TGTGCCAGCAGCCCCGTCCTCACCGGGGAGCTGTTTTTT. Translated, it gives CASSPVLTGELFF. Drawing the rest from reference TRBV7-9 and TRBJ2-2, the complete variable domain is DTGVSQNPRHKITKRGQNVTFRCDPISEHNRLYWYRQTLGQGPEFLTYFQNEAQLEKSRLLSDRFSAERPKGSFSTLEIQRTEQGDSAMYLCASSPVLTGELFFGEGSRLTVL.

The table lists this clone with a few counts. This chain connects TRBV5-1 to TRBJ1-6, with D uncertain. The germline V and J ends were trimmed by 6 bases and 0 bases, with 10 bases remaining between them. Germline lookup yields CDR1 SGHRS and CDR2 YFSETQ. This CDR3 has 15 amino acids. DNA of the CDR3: TGCGCCAGCAATGAAGAAAGCTCCTATAATTCACCCCTCCACTTT. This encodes CASNEESSYNSPLHF. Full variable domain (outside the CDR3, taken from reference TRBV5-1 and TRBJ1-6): KAGVTQTPRYLIKTRGQQVTLSCSPISGHRSVSWYQQTPGQGLQFLFEYFSETQRNKGNFPGRFSGRQFSNSRSEMNVSTLELGDSALYLCASNEESSYNSPLHFGNGTRLTVT.

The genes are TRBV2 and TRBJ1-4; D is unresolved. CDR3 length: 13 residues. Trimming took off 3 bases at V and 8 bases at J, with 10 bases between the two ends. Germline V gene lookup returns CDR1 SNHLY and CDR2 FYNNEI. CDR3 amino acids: CASSEQAQEKLFF. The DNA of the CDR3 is TGTGCCAGCAGTGAGCAGGCTCAGGAAAAACTGTTTTTT.